This TCR beta chain was captured in a study of cytomegalovirus exposure and HLA in healthy donors. This clone showed up just a few times. What it recognizes is unknown. PCR was performed using 60 Vbeta and 13 Jbeta primers. This table comes from immunoSEQ multiplex PCR, and its TCRdb copy is limited to in-frame clones, with some not included. The sample has roughly 95,000 clones, 82% seen once. Overall study results and limits: Across donors, presence/absence analyses took sequencing depth to be roughly uniform. Earlier results showed most TCR beta V segments being productive about 87% or about 30% of the time.

This TCR was recovered from a man younger than 40 in good health and CMV-seropositive. Sequencing input: PBMCs.

CDR3 sequence reads: CAWSRTRDSEAFF. The CDR3 DNA reads as TGTGCCTGGAGCCGAACCCGGGACAGTGAAGCTTTCTTT. The chain carries TRBV30 and TRBJ1-1; 7 nucleotides line up with TRBD1. In germline, CDR1 is GTSNPN, CDR2 SVGIG (reference sequence). The CDR3 is 13 amino acids. Unmatched junction bases numbered 8, after V lost 3 bases and J lost 7 bases.